This TCR beta chain originates from a study of blood T cell repertoires in COVID-19. On the study more broadly: COVID-19 samples from acute and convalescent phases originated in the United States, Italy and Spain.

The study recruited people aged roughly 18 to 100 years across some 23 US areas. Donors in Cohort 3 counted as recovered after two negative PCRs, clearance, or symptom resolution. The authors' processing: The assay estimated nucleated cells by amplifying reference gene primers. Using immunoSEQ multiplex PCR, the repertoire was profiled, and TCRdb retains in-frame clones only, with some absent. The V and J calls and clone size are taken from that table; D and trimming were inferred from the DNA. The sample shows about 310,000 clones, about 91% of them seen only once. CDR1 is SGHTA, CDR2 FQGNSA, per germline. V gave up 3 bases and J gave up 3 bases; unmatched junction bases: 6. The CDR3 spans 15 residues.

This rearrangement joins TRBV7-2 to TRBJ1-1; 8 nucleotides agree with TRBD1. Material: PBMCs or T cells enriched from blood (not recorded which). The receptor was isolated from a woman aged 18-29 years who had recovered from COVID-19. The CDR3 nucleotides read TGTGCCAGCAGCTTGGCCAGGGGGCGAGACACTGAAGCTTTCTTT. It encodes CASSLARGRDTEAFF.